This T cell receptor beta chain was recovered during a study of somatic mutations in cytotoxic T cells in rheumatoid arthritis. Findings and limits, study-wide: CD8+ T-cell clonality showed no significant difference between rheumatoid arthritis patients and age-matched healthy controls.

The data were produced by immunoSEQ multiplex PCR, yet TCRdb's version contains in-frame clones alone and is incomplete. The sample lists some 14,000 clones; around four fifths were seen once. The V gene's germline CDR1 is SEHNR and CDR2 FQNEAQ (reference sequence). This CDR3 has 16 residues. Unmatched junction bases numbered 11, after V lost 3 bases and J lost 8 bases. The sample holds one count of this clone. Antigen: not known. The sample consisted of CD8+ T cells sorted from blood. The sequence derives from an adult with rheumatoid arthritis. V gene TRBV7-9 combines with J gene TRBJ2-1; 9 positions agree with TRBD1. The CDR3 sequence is CASSFVPGQGPDEQFF. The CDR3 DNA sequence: TGTGCCAGCAGCTTCGTTCCGGGACAGGGACCCGATGAGCAGTTCTTC.